The sequence of this T cell receptor (beta chain) was determined in a study of blood T cell repertoires in COVID-19. Whole-study context: Samples taken during acute and convalescent COVID-19 were collected in the United States, Italy and Spain. Sample material is recorded as cDNA or gDNA derived from T cells, B-cell-depleted T cells, or PBMCs.

As originally analysed: Estimation of nucleated cell counts was performed using reference gene primer amplification. TCRdb keeps only in-frame clones here, not all; method: immunoSEQ multiplex PCR. For V, J and clone size, that table is used; D and trimming come from the DNA. There are approximately 270,000 clones in the sample; nearly 90% occur only once, and roughly 3% lies in the top ten. The CDR3 is 16 amino acids. Between the trimmed V and J ends, which lost 4 bases and 7 bases, there was a span of 21 bases. From germline, CDR1 is LGHDT and CDR2 YNNKEL (reference sequence). The TCR originated in a man aged 18 to 30 with active or convalescent COVID-19. The sequenced sample consisted of peripheral blood. V is TRBV3-1 (or the pseudogene TRBV3-2) and J is TRBJ2-3; D is possibly TRBD2 (7 bases). The CDR3 protein is CASSRRGRGRAYTQYF. DNA for the CDR3: TGTGCCAGCAGCCGACGGGGGCGGGGGCGAGCTTATACGCAGTATTTT.